The 21 T cell receptor beta chains reported below all come from one sample, sequenced in a study of cytomegalovirus exposure and HLA in healthy donors. The study ran its PCR with 60 Vbeta and 13 Jbeta primers. Libraries were prepared by immunoSEQ multiplex PCR; TCRdb keeps only in-frame clonotypes and omits some of them. The sample shows more than 85,000 clones, around 70% of them seen only once. Specimen: PBMCs. These receptors were taken from a middle-aged man in good health and CMV-seronegative.

J is TRBJ1-6 and V is TRBV6-6; D ambiguous. The CDR3 sequence is 16 residues long. CDR1 MNHNY and CDR2 SVGAGI come from the germline V gene (reference sequence). Trimming removed 7 bases from V and 8 bases from J, with 21 bases in between. The CDR3 nucleotides are TGTGCCAGCACCGAGCCGGGAAAGGGCAAGGATTCACCCCTCCACTTT. Amino acid sequence: CASTEPGKGKDSPLHF.

This sequence joins TRBV6-6 and TRBJ2-1; D uncertain. The CDR3 is made up of 12 amino acids. CDR1 is MNHNY, CDR2 SVGAGI, per germline (reference sequence). Trimming cost V 4 bases and J 7 bases, with 8 bases left between them. For the CDR3, the DNA is TGTGCCAGCAGTTCCACTCGGAATGAGCAGTTCTTC. Encoded protein: CASSSTRNEQFF.

This clone appeared a few times. The chain has TRBV2 and TRBJ1-5; D is possibly TRBD1 (6 bases). V lost 5 bases to trimming and J lost 0 bases, with 11 bases between them. Germline loops: CDR1 SNHLY, CDR2 FYNNEI. The CDR3 contains 15 residues. The chain's CDR3 is CASSLGQLSNQPQHF. The CDR3 DNA follows: TGTGCCAGCAGTCTCGGACAGCTTAGCAATCAGCCCCAGCATTTT.

This chain uses TRBV27 with TRBJ2-5, with a possible D match to TRBD1 (7 bases). Between the trimmed V and J ends, which lost 11 bases and 5 bases, there was a span of 18 bases. In germline, CDR1 is MNHEY, CDR2 SMNVEV (reference sequence). This CDR3 contains 13 residues. DNA of the CDR3: TGTGCCGGGGGGACAGCTGAGTTGGAGACCCAGTACTTC. Translated: CAGGTAELETQYF.

The rearrangement uses TRBV18 and TRBJ1-1, with TRBD1 matching over 7 bases. The length of the CDR3 is 14 residues. The germline CDR1 and CDR2 sequences are KGHSH and LQKENI. Germline trimming cut 4 bases from V and 2 bases from J; bases unmatched to any gene: 4. Here the CDR3 reads CASSRDSRNTEAFF. The DNA for the CDR3 is TGTGCCAGCTCACGGGACAGCCGAAACACTGAAGCTTTCTTT. Based on the CDR3 plus reference TRBV18 and TRBJ1-1, the full variable domain is NAGVMQNPRHLVRRRGQEARLRCSPMKGHSHVYWYRQLPEEGLKFMVYLQKENIIDESGMPKERFSAEFPKEGPSILRIQQVVRGDSAAYFCASSRDSRNTEAFFGQGTRLTVV.

The table lists this clone with a few counts. The chain employs TRBV6-5 and TRBJ1-1; D is undetermined. CDR1 is MNHEY, CDR2 SVGAGI, per germline. The CDR3 runs to 14 residues. Trimming took off 1 base at V and 5 bases at J, with 11 bases between the two ends. Here the CDR3 reads CASSYLEGRTEAFF. The CDR3 region has the DNA TGTGCCAGCAGTTACTTAGAGGGAAGGACTGAAGCTTTCTTT.

The rearrangement uses TRBV6-5 and TRBJ1-1, with D tentatively TRBD1 (6 bases). Trimming removed 6 bases at V and 3 bases at J, with 14 bases between. Germline loops: CDR1 MNHEY, CDR2 SVGAGI. The CDR3 runs 14 residues. The CDR3 bases are TGTGCCAGCAGCTTAGGGGGGGTGGACACTGAAGCTTTCTTT. It yields the protein CASSLGGVDTEAFF.

The chain links TRBV7-9 to TRBJ1-4; D remains unclear. This CDR3 has 15 amino acids. The germline V gene encodes CDR1 SEHNR and CDR2 FQNEAQ (reference sequence). Trimming removed 4 bases at V and 7 bases at J, with 16 bases between. CDR3 nucleotides: TGTGCCAGCAGCTCCCGACTGCCGGGAGGTGAAAAACTGTTTTTT. It is translated as CASSSRLPGGEKLFF.

The chain couples TRBV18 to TRBJ2-7; TRBD2 matches at 9 bases. Per germline, CDR1 KGHSH and CDR2 LQKENI. V lost 5 bases, J lost 3 bases, and 8 bases stayed unmatched. The CDR3 has 15 amino acids. The chain's CDR3 is CASSSSTSGNYEQYF. CDR3 nucleotide sequence: TGTGCCAGCTCATCGTCGACTAGCGGAAACTACGAGCAGTACTTC.

This clone was found once. In DNA form, the CDR3 reads TGTGCCAGCAGGACTAGCGGGAGCCACGAGCAGTACTTC. Its protein is CASRTSGSHEQYF. J is TRBJ2-7 and V is TRBV6-1, with 12 bases that match TRBD2. J was trimmed by 5 bases and V by 6 bases; bases with no gene match: 2. The CDR3 extends over 13 amino acids. Germline CDR1 MNHNS, CDR2 SASEGT.

V gene TRBV18 combines with J gene TRBJ1-5; unclear D gene. CDR1 KGHSH and CDR2 LQKENI come from the germline V gene. The CDR3 is 14 residues long. Trimming stripped 3 bases from V and 1 base from J, with 7 bases between. CDR3 nucleotides: TGTGCCAGCTCACCTTCAGAAAGCAATCAGCCCCAGCATTTT. It encodes CASSPSESNQPQHF.

The chain recombines TRBV4-3 with TRBJ2-3; 8 bases agree with TRBD1. The CDR3 contains 19 residues. J gave up 6 bases and V 1 base, and 18 bases lay outside the gene matches. Germline V gives CDR1 LGHNA, CDR2 YSLEER. CDR3 sequence: CASSQAFLRGRSSVDTQYF. CDR3 nucleotides: TGCGCCAGCAGCCAAGCATTCCTCAGGGGGCGCTCTAGCGTGGATACGCAGTATTTT.

This clone was found a few times. V usage is TRBV29-1 and J usage is TRBJ2-1; D possibly corresponds to TRBD1 (6 bases). This CDR3 comprises 13 residues. Looked up from germline, CDR1 is SQVTM and CDR2 is ANQGSEA. Trimming shortened V by 6 bases and J by 1 base, and 10 bases separated the two germline ends. The CDR3 region has the DNA TGCAGCGTAAGGGACACGTCCTACAATGAGCAGTTCTTC. Translation: CSVRDTSYNEQFF.

The rearrangement joins TRBV28 to TRBJ2-7; 11 bases fit TRBD2. Germline V lookup: CDR1 MDHEN, CDR2 SYDVKM. The CDR3 consists of 15 residues. Unmatched junction bases numbered 11, after V lost 6 bases and J lost 7 bases. The CDR3 bases are TGTGCCAGCAGGCCCGAGTTAGCGGGGGGGTGGGAGCAGTACTTC. It is translated as CASRPELAGGWEQYF.

The chain combines TRBV10-3 with TRBJ2-7, with D uncertain. Trimming cost V 1 base and J 3 bases, with 7 bases left between them. Germline V gene lookup returns CDR1 ENHRY and CDR2 SYGVKD. The CDR3 covers 13 residues. The CDR3 sequence: CAISELGSYEQYF. The CDR3 coding sequence is TGTGCCATCAGTGAGTTGGGCAGCTACGAGCAGTACTTC.

The rearrangement joins TRBV12-1 to TRBJ1-3; TRBD1, the table's D call, lacks a check against the DNA. TRBV12-1 is a known pseudogene. This CDR3 is built from 19 residues. CDR3 in amino acids: CASSLDKSSHFPSGNTIYF. DNA for the CDR3: TGTGCCAGCAGCTTAGACAAGTCCTCTCACTTCCCTTCTGGAAACACCATATATTTT.

This chain uses TRBV19 with TRBJ2-4; 9 positions match TRBD2. V shed 6 bases, J shed 0 bases, and the junction held 15 bases outside the gene matches. The CDR3 totals 19 residues. Germline V CDR1 and CDR2: LNHDA, SQIVND (reference sequence). The CDR3 loop is CASSPSRLAGTLAKNIQYF. CDR3 nucleotide sequence: TGTGCCAGTAGCCCCAGTCGGCTAGCGGGGACCCTAGCCAAAAACATTCAGTACTTC. The full variable domain, rest sourced from reference TRBV19 and TRBJ2-4, is DGGITQSPKYLFRKEGQNVTLSCEQNLNHDAMYWYRQDPGQGLRLIYYSQIVNDFQKGDIAEGYSVSREKKESFPLTVTSAQKNPTAFYLCASSPSRLAGTLAKNIQYFGAGTRLSVL.

The chain uses TRBV7-9 and TRBJ2-5, with 13 bases that match TRBD2. The CDR3 has 17 residues. From germline, CDR1 is SEHNR and CDR2 FQNEAQ (reference sequence). Germline trimming cut 5 bases from V and 5 bases from J; bases unmatched to any gene: 11. The CDR3 nucleotides are TGTGCCAGCAGCAAACGTCCGGGACTAGCGGGATTTGAGACCCAGTACTTC. This gives the protein CASSKRPGLAGFETQYF.

This clone was found a few times. The chain employs TRBV28 and TRBJ1-2, with D hard to call. V was cut by 5 bases and J by 5 bases, with 6 bases left in between. Per germline, CDR1 MDHEN and CDR2 SYDVKM. The CDR3 extends over 11 amino acids. Written as DNA, the CDR3 is TGTGCCAGCAGTCGGACTTATGGCTACACCTTC. Its protein product is CASSRTYGYTF.

This clone was seen a single time. This chain joins TRBV15 and TRBJ2-3, with D possibly being TRBD2 (6 bases). Germline lookup yields CDR1 LNHNV and CDR2 YYDKDF (reference sequence). CDR3 length: 15 residues. V gave up 2 bases and J gave up 2 bases, with 11 bases separating them. The CDR3 DNA follows: TGTGCCACCAGCAGATATAGCGGATACACAGATACGCAGTATTTT. This sequence encodes CATSRYSGYTDTQYF. The full variable domain, its missing parts supplied by reference TRBV15 and TRBJ2-3, is DAMVIQNPRYQVTQFGKPVTLSCSQTLNHNVMYWYQQKSSQAPKLLFHYYDKDFNNEADTPDNFQSRRPNTSFCFLDIRSPGLGDTAMYLCATSRYSGYTDTQYFGPGTRLTVL.

This clone occurred a few times. The chain carries TRBV29-1 and TRBJ2-5; 7 positions match TRBD2. Near its end, the DNA agrees better with TRBJ2-7, so the J call may be wrong. Germline V gene lookup returns CDR1 SQVTM and CDR2 ANQGSEA. There are 11 residues in the CDR3. CDR3 bases: TGCAGCGTTGGGACTAGCTACGAGCAGTACTTC. Protein: CSVGTSYEQYF.